The T cell receptor beta chain under discussion was sequenced for a study of PD-1 blockade in classical Hodgkin lymphoma (dated by TCRdb to 2018 to 2020). Some background on the complete study: Nivolumab dosing was 3 mg/kg intravenously every 2 weeks, continuing until either disease progression or unacceptable toxicity. To define a peripheral blood immune signature of response to PD-1 blockade in classical Hodgkin lymphoma, the study combined TCR beta sequencing with CyTOF.

In light of the paper, this sample's time point label describes: cycle 4 day 1 (C4D1), after more than five weeks of nivolumab. Relapse after autologous stem cell transplantation had occurred in all trial patients, and cohorts A, B and C were distinguished by prior brentuximab vedotin exposure. The trial cohort was composed of roughly 60 patients with relapsed/refractory classical Hodgkin lymphoma, for whom complete response, partial response or progressive disease was recorded as best overall response. Single-agent nivolumab was administered to trial patients in the multi-cohort phase II CheckMate 205 trial. An independent review committee assessed best overall response by applying the 2007 International Working Group response criteria. Trial PBMCs were collected just before the start of nivolumab (C1D1) and during therapy at cycle 2 day 1 and cycle 4 day 1. After peripheral blood was drawn into 8 mL Vacutainer Cell Preparation Tubes, PBMCs were isolated by centrifugation and then cryopreserved.

Genomic DNA was isolated using the Qiagen DNeasy kit from unsorted PBMCs as well as from negatively selected CD4+ and CD8+ fractions. Amplification of TCR beta CDR3 regions was done by immunoSEQ multiplex PCR with primers that anneal to V and J segments. Amplification bias was minimized using a synthetic immune receptor repertoire, and residual bias was removed computationally after sequencing. In the authors' own workflow: Repertoire diversity was quantified as the Shannon entropy index using custom Python scripts. The unsorted, CD4+ and CD8+ repertoires were each analyzed separately, with the exception of combined analyses, where CD4+ and CD8+ sequences were merged in silico. Clonal expansion was defined as at least a 2-fold frequency increase after treatment relative to C1D1, with a pseudocount of 0.5 for undetected baseline clones. Clones with 0 or 1 copy at C1D1 were classified as singleton clones, and clones with 2 or more copies were classified as non-singleton clones. Clones expanded in unsorted samples were assigned a CD4+, CD8+ or unknown annotation through matching of protein sequences in sorted samples from the same patient. Wilcoxon tests on paired samples were used to test changes in diversity from C1D1 to C4D1. Held by TCRdb, this immuneACCESS table contains in-frame sequences only and omits some clones. Under half of the omission traces to an unresolved V gene where checked; the cause of the rest is unknown. V, J and clone size reflect that table, while D and trimming were determined from the DNA. For this sample there are just under 40,000 clones; about three quarters appear just once. Jointly, the top ten make up 7.5% to 10% of the sample.

A word on this clone: What this receptor recognizes is not known. Base qualities are not at hand, and no much larger clone is one base apart.

The germline ends are 19 bases apart after V is trimmed by 5 bases and J by 8 bases. The CDR3 has 15 amino acids, counting the end cysteine and phenylalanine. The DNA shown is the 45-base CDR3, in frame from base 1. Via the germline V gene (reference sequence), CDR1 is SEHNR and CDR2 FQNEAQ. Study-wide findings and limitations: Only a single clinical trial cohort was studied, and what caused the repertoire differences, possibly disease activity or prior therapy, remained undefined. CD4+ but not CD8+ TCR diversity rose significantly by C4D1 (p=0.0027 vs p=0.16), most apparent in complete responders (p=0.02). Trial patients with a complete response had baseline diversity similar to that of newly diagnosed patients, while partial responders and progressors had significantly lower diversity. Newly diagnosed patients were reported to have lower baseline TCR diversity than healthy donors, and relapsed/refractory patients were reported to have lower baseline TCR diversity still. Patients starting nivolumab less than 1 year after ASCT had lower diversity and were excluded from later analyses to avoid confounding by immune reconstitution.

The sequence derives from a human donor with classical Hodgkin lymphoma. Sequencing was performed on peripheral blood mononuclear cells (PBMCs), taken before the fourth cycle of nivolumab. Rearrangement joined TRBV7-9 to TRBJ2-1; a tentative D call is TRBD2 (7 bases match). The nucleotide sequence is given as TGTGCCAGCAGCCCTCTCGGGGGGCCGAGGGATGAGCAGTTCTTC. This translates into CASSPLGGPRDEQFF.